This T cell receptor beta chain was recovered during a study of naive and memory T cell subsets. Trimming shortened V by 5 bases and J by 4 bases, and 17 bases separated the two germline ends. CDR1 and CDR2 (germline): MDHEN, SYDVKM. This CDR3 comprises 15 residues. This clonotype was seen ten or more times. An equimolar mix of two oligonucleotides served as the beta constant-region primer for TRBC1 and TRBC2. Ligated cDNA was amplified by four rounds of PCR with nested alpha and beta constant-region primers and SP2. TCRdb re-called the UMI-ligation and nested PCR reads with MiXCR, one entry per CDR3 protein. The table lists some 82,000 distinct CDR3 sequences, approximately 10% of them singletons, with approximately 1.1% in the top ten.

The V and J genes are TRBV28 and TRBJ1-1; no reliable D call. The sequence was obtained from a human donor in good health. Sequenced sample: naive CD8+ T cells from blood. CDR3 protein: CASSLSWAGGTEAFF. In DNA, the CDR3 is TGTGCCAGCAGTCTCTCCTGGGCGGGTGGCACTGAAGCTTTCTTT.